This T cell receptor (beta chain) emerged from a study of OX40 agonist ivuxolimab in advanced cancers. Study details: The group had a mean age of around 60 years, ranged from roughly 20 to 80, and was 80% to 85% male. Checkpoint inhibitors had been given previously to approximately 41% of patients. Study-wide points: In CD8+ T cells, expanded clones were on average more numerous than in CD4+. The specificity for antigen of the expanded peripheral T cells was not determined.

A note on this clone: Antigen specificity is unknown.

Trimming took off 8 bases at V and 5 bases at J, with 18 bases between the two ends. In germline, CDR1 is MNHEY, CDR2 SVGAGI. The CDR3 sequence is 14 residues long. Sequencing used immunoSEQ multiplex PCR; TCRdb keeps in-frame clones, though not all of them. The sample lists some 20,000 clones; 82% were seen once. This chain links TRBV6-5 with TRBJ2-5; no clear D gene. The clonotype originates from an adult with an advanced solid tumor such as melanoma, head and neck, liver or kidney cancer. The sample here was CD4+ or CD8+ T cells sorted from blood, taken in a trial of the OX40 agonist ivuxolimab. For the CDR3, the DNA is TGTGCCAGCTCTGACCCAGGCCGACGGGAGACCCAGTACTTC. Its protein product is CASSDPGRRETQYF.